A single sample is the source of the 19 T cell receptor beta chains below, sequenced in a study of T cell repertoires in cytomegalovirus infection. Their antigen targets remain unknown. Each CDR3 protein is one row after TCRdb ran MiXCR on the reads. This table holds about 350,000 distinct CDR3 sequences, roughly 36% found once. The sequencing here drew on cultured PBMCs, taken from culture after CMV antigen stimulation. Receptor source: a human donor in good health (CMV status not recorded). Some clones in this sample may be carry-over from other donors' samples.

In its sample, this clonotype was seen many times. The chain combines TRBV7-2 with TRBJ1-1, with D uncertain. CDR1 is SGHTA and CDR2 is FQGNSA in the germline V gene. The V gene lost 5 bases and the J gene lost 6 bases, with 16 bases spanning the gap. The CDR3 covers 14 residues. CDR3 coding DNA: TGTGCCAGCAGCCCTTATTTTCCCGGGGCTGAAGCTTTCTTT. Protein product: CASSPYFPGAEAFF.

In its sample, this clonotype was seen a few times. The chain combines TRBV7-8 with TRBJ1-1, with D possibly being TRBD1 (6 bases). V lost 6 bases to trimming and J lost 0 bases, with 11 bases between them. The CDR3 covers 14 residues. Germline values: CDR1 SGHVS, CDR2 FQNEAQ. In DNA, the CDR3 is TGTGCCAGCAGAACAGGGAGCGTGAACACTGAAGCTTTCTTT. It codes for CASRTGSVNTEAFF.

This clonotype was observed many times. The J gene is TRBJ1-1, the V gene TRBV12-3 or TRBV12-4; perhaps TRBD1 as D (6 bases). The V and J ends lost 5 bases and 4 bases respectively, with 11 bases between them. The CDR3 covers 13 residues. The CDR3 is CASSQQGSTEAFF. The CDR3 coding sequence is TGTGCCAGCAGTCAACAGGGTTCCACTGAAGCTTTCTTT.

The chain couples TRBV12-3 or TRBV12-4 to TRBJ2-7; maybe TRBD2 (6 bases). Trimming removed 2 bases at V and 6 bases at J, with 17 bases between. The CDR3 is made up of 15 amino acids. The CDR3 region has the DNA TGTGCCAGCAGTTTAATCCCCCCAGGGACTGGCGAGCAGTACTTC. Amino acid sequence: CASSLIPPGTGEQYF.

The J gene is TRBJ1-6, the V gene TRBV10-3; D is perhaps TRBD1 (5 bases). The CDR3 consists of 16 residues. Per germline, CDR1 ENHRY and CDR2 SYGVKD. The germline V and J ends were trimmed by 4 bases and 6 bases, with 16 bases remaining between them. This CDR3 is CAISGDLLGSNSPLHF. The CDR3 DNA follows: TGTGCCATCAGTGGGGACCTACTAGGGAGTAATTCACCCCTCCACTTT.

V usage is TRBV27 and J usage is TRBJ1-5, with a weak D call TRBD1 (6 bases). Trimming removed 6 bases at V and 6 bases at J, with 12 bases between. Germline V gives CDR1 MNHEY, CDR2 SMNVEV (reference sequence). The CDR3 extends over 13 amino acids. The CDR3 DNA sequence: TGTGCCAGCAGCAGGGGATTAGGTCAGCCCCAGCATTTT. Residues: CASSRGLGQPQHF.

This clonotype was observed a handful of times. The chain has TRBV15 and TRBJ2-5, with 7 nucleotides matching TRBD1. Trimming removed 0 bases from V and 1 base from J; junction bases left unmatched: 5. CDR3 size: 16 residues. CDR1 and CDR2 (germline): LNHNV, YYDKDF (reference sequence). The CDR3 loop is CATSREPGTAQETQYF. The CDR3, as DNA: TGTGCCACCAGCAGAGAGCCTGGGACAGCCCAAGAGACCCAGTACTTC.

There are a few counts of this clonotype. The chain links TRBV7-2 to TRBJ2-3; no clear D. V shed 3 bases and J shed 1 base, with 8 bases lying between them. CDR3 size: 14 residues. Germline-derived CDR1 and CDR2 are SGHTA and FQGNSA. CDR3 region: CASSFTRRTDTQYF. Here the CDR3 DNA reads TGTGCCAGCAGCTTCACCAGGCGCACAGATACGCAGTATTTT.

This clonotype was counted only a few times. The chain employs TRBV23-1 and TRBJ1-1, with a possible D match to TRBD1 (6 bases). TRBV23-1 is classed as an ORF, of uncertain function. CDR3 length: 15 residues. The germline V and J ends were trimmed by 7 bases and 4 bases, with 19 bases remaining between them. The CDR3 coding sequence is TGCGCCAGCATTCACGCTTCGGGGGCTGGCACTGAAGCTTTCTTT. The encoded protein is CASIHASGAGTEAFF.

The CDR3 spells CASRQTGTREETQYF. The CDR3 DNA sequence: TGTGCCAGCAGGCAAACTGGGACCAGGGAAGAGACCCAGTACTTC. The chain couples TRBV7-9 to TRBJ2-5; D is tentatively TRBD1 or TRBD2 (5 bases each). The germline V gene has CDR1 SEHNR and CDR2 FQNEAQ (reference sequence). The CDR3 consists of 15 residues. Trimming stripped 6 bases from V and 3 bases from J, with 17 bases between.

The sample holds a few counts of this clonotype. V is TRBV12-3 or TRBV12-4 and J is TRBJ1-5; D not resolved. Deletions cut 5 bases from V and 1 base from J, with 3 bases between. The length of the CDR3 is 12 residues. The DNA for the CDR3 is TGTGCCAGCAGTCCGAGCAATCAGCCCCAGCATTTT. Translated, it gives CASSPSNQPQHF.

Ten or more counts support this clonotype. The chain recombines TRBV6-1 with TRBJ2-2; 9 bases align to TRBD2. Germline assignment: CDR1 MNHNS and CDR2 SASEGT. V was pared by 4 bases and J by 8 bases, with 5 bases of the junction left unmatched. This CDR3 region has 14 residues. The CDR3 bases are TGTGCCAGCAGTGGAGGTAGCGGGAGAGGGGAGCTGTTTTTT. Translated, it gives CASSGGSGRGELFF.

The chain carries TRBV7-9 and TRBJ2-1; possibly TRBD2 for D (6 bases). Per germline, CDR1 SEHNR and CDR2 FQNEAQ (reference sequence). The ends were cut back, 4 bases at V and 3 bases at J, with 19 bases in the middle. The CDR3 is 17 amino acids. The CDR3 DNA is TGTGCCAGCAGCTCCCCCCGCGGGGCGGAGATCTACAATGAGCAGTTCTTC. The encoded protein is CASSSPRGAEIYNEQFF.

The DNA of the CDR3 is TGTGCCAGCAGGGGAACGAGCACCGGGGAGCTGTTTTTT. This translates into CASRGTSTGELFF. This sequence joins TRBV12-3 or TRBV12-4 and TRBJ2-2; D unresolved. V was cut by 6 bases and J by 4 bases, with 9 bases left in between. This CDR3 is 13 amino acids long.

This clonotype was counted a few times. The chain couples TRBV6-2 or TRBV6-3 to TRBJ1-1; 8 bases are shared with TRBD1. Germline V gene data show CDR1 as MNHEY and CDR2 as SVGEGT. After removal of 6 bases from V and 11 bases from J, the junction contained 5 bases not matched to a gene. The CDR3 spans 11 residues. The CDR3 reads CASSRDRGAFF. CDR3 bases: TGTGCCAGCAGCCGCGACAGGGGTGCTTTCTTT.

The chain uses TRBV4-1 and TRBJ1-2; 9 bases align to TRBD1. Germline V lookup: CDR1 MGHRA, CDR2 YSYEKL. V was clipped by 0 bases and J by 7 bases; unmatched bases: 3. The CDR3 runs 14 residues. The CDR3 nucleotides are TGCGCCAGCAGCCAAGAACAGGGGGCTGGTGGCTACACCTTC. This sequence encodes CASSQEQGAGGYTF.

The gene calls are TRBV3-1 and TRBJ1-1; D is perhaps TRBD1 (5 bases). The CDR3 is made up of 18 amino acids. Trimming took off 3 bases at V and 0 bases at J, with 20 bases between the two ends. Germline CDR1 and CDR2: LGHDT and YNNKEL (reference sequence). CDR3 sequence: CASSQDPRGVGLNTEAFF. The CDR3 DNA reads TGTGCCAGCAGCCAGGACCCTCGGGGGGTGGGATTGAACACTGAAGCTTTCTTT. The whole variable domain, remainder taken from reference TRBV3-1 and TRBJ1-1, is DTAVSQTPKYLVTQMGNDKSIKCEQNLGHDTMYWYKQDSKKFLKIMFSYNNKELIINETVPNRFSPKSPDKAHLNLHINSLELGDSAVYFCASSQDPRGVGLNTEAFFGQGTRLTVV.

The rearrangement links TRBV28 to TRBJ1-3; TRBD1 might be the D (5 bases). From germline, CDR1 is MDHEN and CDR2 SYDVKM. The CDR3 extends over 15 amino acids. The ends were cut back, 7 bases at V and 6 bases at J, with 19 bases in the middle. CDR3 DNA: TGTGCCAGCACCCCACTTCGGCAGGGCGAAAACACCATATATTTT. Residues: CASTPLRQGENTIYF. The complete variable domain, with remaining parts taken from reference TRBV28 and TRBJ1-3, reads DVKVTQSSRYLVKRTGEKVFLECVQDMDHENMFWYRQDPGLGLRLIYFSYDVKMKEKGDIPEGYSVSREKKERFSLILESASTNQTSMYLCASTPLRQGENTIYFGEGSWLTVV.

The chain recombines TRBV18 with TRBJ2-1; TRBD1 agrees at 8 bases. From germline, CDR1 is KGHSH and CDR2 LQKENI. V was clipped by 2 bases and J by 1 base; unmatched bases: 4. CDR3 length: 16 residues. This CDR3 is CASSPDRGTSYNEQFF. CDR3 in DNA: TGTGCCAGCTCACCAGACAGGGGTACATCCTACAATGAGCAGTTCTTC.